The clone carrying this T cell receptor (beta chain) was detected a few times. The sample comes from a study of T-cell memory formation after mild COVID-19. This CDR3 comprises 16 residues. V was clipped by 0 bases and J by 3 bases; unmatched bases: 5. CDR1 SGHKS and CDR2 YYEKEE come from the germline V gene (reference sequence). Constant-segment-primed 5'RACE gave TCR alpha and TCR beta cDNA libraries with sample barcodes and UMIs. MiXCR, run by TCRdb on the 5' RACE reads, gives a single entry per CDR3 protein. The sample lists about 340,000 distinct CDR3 sequences, 13% occurring once. The TCR comes from a man between 18 and 29 years old who had mild COVID-19 (a few samples of this study predate the infection). Cell type and time point are not known. The sequenced sample consisted of PBMCs or a T cell subset sorted from them (not recorded which). The rearrangement uses TRBV5-5 and TRBJ2-3, with 9 bases that match TRBD2. This CDR3 is CASSLEAGGPTDTQYF. The CDR3 DNA reads as TGTGCCAGCAGCTTGGAGGCGGGGGGGCCGACAGATACGCAGTATTTT.